These 14 T cell receptor beta chains originate from one sample sequenced in a study of identical twins. TCRdb fed the 5' RACE reads into MiXCR, producing one record per CDR3 protein. The sample has about 920,000 distinct CDR3 sequences, 9% to 15% seen once. The same specimen was also included in a second study, on yellow fever vaccine responses in identical twins.

The sequenced sample consisted of PBMCs. These receptors were taken from a woman aged 18-35 years in good health.

A few counts support this clonotype. CDR3 loop: CASKTRGVHEQFF. The CDR3 DNA follows: TGTGCCAGCAAAACCCGTGGTGTCCATGAGCAGTTCTTC. This rearrangement joins TRBV6-2 or TRBV6-3 to TRBJ2-1; D is unresolved. The CDR3 is made up of 13 amino acids. CDR1 and CDR2 from the germline V gene are MNHEY and SVGEGT. The ends were cut back, 7 bases at V and 8 bases at J, with 15 bases in the middle.

This clonotype has just a few counts. This sequence joins TRBV19 and TRBJ1-4; D is ambiguous. The germline gives CDR1 LNHDA, CDR2 SQIVND (reference sequence). CDR3 length: 16 residues. The ends were cut back, 0 bases at V and 10 bases at J, with 18 bases in the middle. DNA for the CDR3: TGTGCCAGTAGTATAGATCGGCCGGAACGCTTCGCAAAACTGTTTTTT. Translated: CASSIDRPERFAKLFF.

This clonotype occurred many times. The V gene is TRBV13, the J gene TRBJ2-5; D tentatively reads TRBD1 or TRBD2 (5 bases each). V lost 5 bases and J 1 base, leaving 17 bases between the germline ends. In germline, CDR1 is PRHDT, CDR2 FYEKMQ (reference sequence). This CDR3 has 16 residues. The CDR3 loop reads CASSPAWGRGQETQYF. CDR3 DNA: TGTGCCAGCAGCCCCGCTTGGGGGAGAGGCCAAGAGACCCAGTACTTC.

This clonotype was seen a handful of times. The chain carries TRBV4-1 and TRBJ2-1; 7 bases match TRBD1. The J segment lost 4 bases and the V segment lost 1 base, leaving 10 bases of the junction unmatched. CDR3 length equals 17 residues. CDR1 is MGHRA and CDR2 is YSYEKL in the germline V gene. The chain's CDR3 is CASSQGTGYIRYNEQFF. CDR3 coding DNA: TGCGCCAGCAGCCAAGGGACAGGTTATATCCGGTACAATGAGCAGTTCTTC.

This clonotype appeared many times. The CDR3 spells CASSLSPVNYGYTF. CDR3 sequence (DNA): TGTGCCAGCAGTTTGAGTCCAGTTAACTATGGCTACACCTTC. The genes are TRBV12-3 or TRBV12-4 and TRBJ1-2; D is unresolved. The CDR3 loop spans 14 amino acids. V lost 3 bases to trimming and J lost 1 base, with 9 bases between them.

This chain joins TRBV5-1 and TRBJ2-6; D is uncertain. Per the germline V gene, CDR1 is SGHRS and CDR2 is YFSETQ. V gave up 3 bases and J gave up 3 bases, with 10 bases separating them. The CDR3 extends over 15 amino acids. The CDR3 is CASSSRLGGANVLTF. CDR3 bases: TGCGCCAGCAGCTCCCGACTGGGTGGGGCCAACGTCCTGACTTTC.

In its sample, this clonotype was seen a few times. This chain's CDR3 is CASRADSGSYEQYV. As DNA, the CDR3 is TGTGCCAGCAGGGCAGACAGCGGCTCCTACGAGCAGTACGTC. The V call is TRBV6-1, the J call TRBJ2-7, with D tentatively TRBD1 or TRBD2 (5 bases each). Germline V CDR1 and CDR2: MNHNS, SASEGT. This CDR3 is built from 14 residues. The V and J ends lost 6 bases and 0 bases respectively, with 12 bases between them.

This chain links TRBV25-1 with TRBJ1-1; 8 nucleotides match TRBD1. The CDR3 is 12 residues long. Germline V gene sequence: CDR1 MGHDK, CDR2 SYGVNS. Trimming cost V 6 bases and J 9 bases; bases outside gene matches: 6. The CDR3 sequence is CASSKTGGKAFF. The CDR3 DNA reads TGTGCCAGCAGCAAAACAGGGGGGAAAGCTTTCTTT.

This clonotype has more than one count but fewer than ten. The chain has TRBV20-1 and TRBJ2-1; 7 nucleotides align to TRBD2. Germline V gives CDR1 DFQATT, CDR2 SNEGSKA (reference sequence). This CDR3 has 17 residues. J lost 1 base, V lost 2 bases, and 11 bases had no gene match. The CDR3 DNA reads as TGCAGTGCTAGATCGAGCGGGGAGCTAGGATCCTACAATGAGCAGTTCTTC. Encoded protein: CSARSSGELGSYNEQFF.

This clonotype was observed many times. This chain connects TRBV9 to TRBJ2-1, with 12 bases lining up with TRBD1. The CDR3 spans 16 residues. From germline, CDR1 is SGDLS and CDR2 YYNGEE. Losses at the gene ends were 2 bases for V and 8 bases for J; bases not matched to a gene: 8. CDR3 amino acids: CASSVLRDRGPHEQFF. The CDR3, as DNA: TGTGCCAGCAGCGTCCTCCGGGACAGGGGGCCGCATGAGCAGTTCTTC.

Here the CDR3 reads CSARDLRGANINEQFF. In nucleotides, the CDR3 is TGCAGTGCTAGAGATCTGCGAGGGGCCAACATCAATGAGCAGTTCTTC. The V gene is TRBV20-1, the J gene TRBJ2-1, with D tentatively TRBD1 or TRBD2 (5 bases each). This CDR3 is 16 amino acids long. The V end lost 0 bases, the J end lost 6 bases, and 18 bases lay between the germline ends. Germline assignment: CDR1 DFQATT and CDR2 SNEGSKA (reference sequence).

The chain carries TRBV25-1 and TRBJ2-2; D ambiguous. Germline values: CDR1 MGHDK, CDR2 SYGVNS. The CDR3 covers 17 residues. V was pared by 5 bases and J by 0 bases, with 16 bases between. The CDR3 reads CASSSPVGKSNTGELFF. The CDR3 DNA reads TGTGCCAGCAGTTCCCCCGTGGGAAAGTCGAACACCGGGGAGCTGTTTTTT.

About this clonotype: With a much larger clone just one base away, this may be a read error. The chain carries TRBV10-3 and TRBJ2-2; TRBD2 matches 11 bases. This CDR3 spans 15 amino acids. In germline, CDR1 is ENHRY, CDR2 SYGVKD. The CDR3, as DNA: TGTGCCATCAGCACTAGCGGGAGCAGCACCTGGGAGCTGTTTTTT. The encoded protein is CAISTSGSSTWELFF.

Only a few counts were recorded for this clonotype. This sequence joins TRBV5-5 and TRBJ2-7, with D possibly being TRBD2 (7 bases). The CDR3 has 14 amino acids. The V end was cut by 1 base, the J end by 7 bases, with 15 bases between. Germline assignment: CDR1 SGHKS and CDR2 YYEKEE (reference sequence). CDR3: CASSLMGGAKEQYV. In DNA, the CDR3 is TGTGCCAGCAGCTTGATGGGGGGGGCGAAGGAGCAGTACGTC.